These 18 T cell receptor beta chains came from one sample sequenced in a study of blood T cell repertoires in COVID-19. Only in-frame clones appear in the TCRdb table, and some are missing; sequencing was by immunoSEQ multiplex PCR. This sample has approximately 350,000 clones, with roughly four fifths found just once. The sequencing sample was made of PBMCs or T cells enriched from blood (not recorded which). The receptors stem from a woman aged 50 to 65 who had recovered from COVID-19.

In this sample, this clone turned up a few times. The chain has TRBV6-4 and TRBJ1-2, with D perhaps TRBD1 (6 bases). Germline CDR1 is MRHNA and CDR2 is SNTAGT. CDR3 length: 15 amino acids. Deletions cut 5 bases from V and 3 bases from J, with 16 bases between. The DNA for the CDR3 is TGTGCCAGCAGTAAGGAGGGGGGGGCGTACTATGGCTACACCTTC. Protein sequence: CASSKEGGAYYGYTF.

This clone was seen more than once but under ten times. This chain links TRBV2 with TRBJ1-5; tentatively, D is TRBD1 (5 bases). Germline-derived CDR1 and CDR2 are SNHLY and FYNNEI. The V end lost 4 bases, the J end lost 0 bases, and 10 bases lay between the germline ends. CDR3 length: 15 amino acids. The CDR3 coding sequence is TGTGCCAGCAGTGGGGGGGTCTCTAGCAATCAGCCCCAGCATTTT. It encodes CASSGGVSSNQPQHF.

The V and J genes are TRBV27 and TRBJ2-1; 8 nucleotides match TRBD2. The junction had 14 bases not matched to a gene; V was cut back by 11 bases and J by 8 bases. Germline V CDR1 and CDR2: MNHEY, SMNVEV (reference sequence). This CDR3 is built from 14 residues. The CDR3 region is CAGAPSGGEDEQFF. The CDR3 DNA reads as TGTGCCGGCGCTCCCTCGGGAGGGGAGGATGAGCAGTTCTTC.

The genes are TRBV5-5 and TRBJ1-2, with 10 bases that match TRBD1. CDR1 and CDR2 from the germline V gene are SGHKS and YYEKEE (reference sequence). J was trimmed by 7 bases and V by 0 bases; bases with no gene match: 6. The CDR3 length is 15 residues. Here the CDR3 DNA reads TGTGCCAGCAGCTTGGTGACAGGGGGCGCGGGTGGCTACACCTTC. It translates to CASSLVTGGAGGYTF.

This clone was recorded only once. The rearrangement uses TRBV5-8 and TRBJ1-5, with TRBD1 matching over 9 bases. J lost 10 bases, V lost 6 bases, and 11 bases had no gene match. This CDR3 has 14 amino acids. Germline V CDR1 and CDR2: SGHTS, YDEGEE. CDR3 sequence reads: CASTQGQGDPPQHF. CDR3 DNA: TGTGCCAGCACCCAGGGACAGGGCGACCCACCCCAGCATTTT.

The J gene is TRBJ1-5, the V gene TRBV2, with D perhaps matching TRBD1 (6 bases). The CDR3 is 14 amino acids. The V end lost 4 bases, the J end lost 4 bases, and 11 bases lay between the germline ends. The germline V gene encodes CDR1 SNHLY and CDR2 FYNNEI. This CDR3 is CASSGGTPNQPQHF. CDR3 coding DNA: TGTGCCAGCAGTGGGGGGACACCAAATCAGCCCCAGCATTTT.

The chain couples TRBV19 to TRBJ1-2; 7 nucleotides match TRBD1. The V segment lost 3 bases and the J segment 4 bases; nucleotides outside the gene matches: 5. Germline values: CDR1 LNHDA, CDR2 SQIVND (reference sequence). The CDR3 totals 14 residues. The CDR3 region has the DNA TGTGCCAGTAGTATTGGGACAGCAATCTATGGCTACACCTTC. The encoded protein is CASSIGTAIYGYTF.

This rearrangement joins TRBV4-1 to TRBJ1-2; no definite D call. V was cut by 0 bases and J by 8 bases, with 13 bases left in between. The CDR3 covers 14 residues. The germline V gene has CDR1 MGHRA and CDR2 YSYEKL. The CDR3 region is CASSQDPQGGGYTF. In DNA form, the CDR3 reads TGCGCCAGCAGCCAAGATCCGCAAGGCGGGGGCTACACCTTC.

This sequence joins TRBV7-9 and TRBJ1-4; TRBD1 aligns across 10 bases. With V trimmed by 2 bases and J by 7 bases, 7 bases remained unmatched. CDR1 and CDR2 from the germline V gene are SEHNR and FQNEAQ (reference sequence). The CDR3 is made up of 16 amino acids. The CDR3 region has the DNA TGTGCCAGCAGCTTACGACAGGGGGCTTTGGGTGAAAAACTGTTTTTT. As protein: CASSLRQGALGEKLFF.

The J gene is TRBJ1-1, the V gene TRBV14, with unresolved D. The V end lost 0 bases, the J end lost 8 bases, and 10 bases lay between the germline ends. The CDR3 has 13 amino acids. Germline CDR1 is SGHDN and CDR2 is FVKESK. DNA of the CDR3: TGTGCCAGCAGCCAAGATCTGAGGCTCGAAGCTTTCTTT. This encodes CASSQDLRLEAFF.

This clone appeared once. This sequence joins TRBV30 and TRBJ2-2; tentative D call: TRBD2 (5 bases). Trimming shortened V by 1 base and J by 4 bases, and 13 bases separated the two germline ends. The germline CDR1 and CDR2 sequences are GTSNPN and SVGIG (reference sequence). The CDR3 runs to 15 residues. The CDR3 is CAWSDSLVFTGELFF. The CDR3 bases are TGTGCCTGGAGTGACTCACTAGTATTCACCGGGGAGCTGTTTTTT.

The chain couples TRBV19 to TRBJ1-4; TRBD1 matches 8 bases. The ends lost 3 bases at V and 7 bases at J; junction bases unmatched: 19. The germline gives CDR1 LNHDA, CDR2 SQIVND (reference sequence). The CDR3 sequence is 19 residues long. This CDR3 is CASSIIFLTGGKGGEKLFF. CDR3 sequence (DNA): TGTGCCAGTAGTATCATTTTCCTTACAGGGGGTAAGGGAGGTGAAAAACTGTTTTTT.

CDR3 loop: CASSLSSGQPQHF. Here the CDR3 DNA reads TGTGCCAGCAGTCTGAGCTCCGGGCAGCCCCAGCATTTT. This chain joins TRBV6-6 and TRBJ1-5; D is unresolved. The CDR3 runs to 13 residues. CDR1 is MNHNY, CDR2 SVGAGI, per germline (reference sequence). Trimming pared 5 bases from V and 7 bases from J, leaving 12 bases between.

The chain is built from TRBV27 and TRBJ2-5; 8 nucleotides match TRBD1. J gave up 5 bases and V 0 bases, and 5 bases lay outside the gene matches. This CDR3 spans 15 amino acids. Germline V lookup: CDR1 MNHEY, CDR2 SMNVEV (reference sequence). CDR3 in DNA: TGTGCCAGCAGTTTATCGGCAGGGGGCTATGAGACCCAGTACTTC. It is translated as CASSLSAGGYETQYF.

V gene TRBV7-2 combines with J gene TRBJ2-3; TRBD2 matches 10 bases. From germline, CDR1 is SGHTA and CDR2 FQGNSA. This CDR3 is 17 amino acids long. Trimming removed 1 base from V and 0 bases from J; junction bases left unmatched: 4. As DNA, the CDR3 is TGTGCCAGCAGCTTAGTAGCGGGAGGTCCTAGCACAGATACGCAGTATTTT. Translating gives CASSLVAGGPSTDTQYF.

The gene calls are TRBV4-2 and TRBJ2-2, with 9 bases identical to TRBD1. Germline loops: CDR1 LGHNA, CDR2 YNFKEQ. V lost 3 bases, J lost 5 bases, and 10 bases stayed unmatched. The CDR3 totals 17 residues. CDR3 protein: CASSHAYRDRVTGELFF. Written as DNA, the CDR3 is TGTGCCAGCAGCCATGCCTACCGGGACAGGGTTACCGGGGAGCTGTTTTTT.

As concerns this clone: At the DNA level, this CDR3 is encoded by other sequences in the same sample as well. The V gene is TRBV6-5, the J gene TRBJ1-3, with D possibly matching TRBD1 (6 bases). With 6 bases removed from V and 0 bases from J, the gap between germline ends came to 12 bases. This CDR3 comprises 15 residues. The germline V gene has CDR1 MNHEY and CDR2 SVGAGI. The DNA of the CDR3 is TGTGCCAGCAGCCGACAGGCGTTCTCTGGAAACACCATATATTTT. It codes for CASSRQAFSGNTIYF.

V and J are TRBV24-1 and TRBJ1-5; D may be TRBD1 (5 bases). This CDR3 is built from 13 residues. Germline V gene lookup returns CDR1 KGHDR and CDR2 SFDVKD. Trimming removed 5 bases from V and 4 bases from J, with 8 bases in between. CDR3 in DNA: TGTGCCACCAGTGCCGCAGGGAATCAGCCCCAGCATTTT. This translates into CATSAAGNQPQHF.